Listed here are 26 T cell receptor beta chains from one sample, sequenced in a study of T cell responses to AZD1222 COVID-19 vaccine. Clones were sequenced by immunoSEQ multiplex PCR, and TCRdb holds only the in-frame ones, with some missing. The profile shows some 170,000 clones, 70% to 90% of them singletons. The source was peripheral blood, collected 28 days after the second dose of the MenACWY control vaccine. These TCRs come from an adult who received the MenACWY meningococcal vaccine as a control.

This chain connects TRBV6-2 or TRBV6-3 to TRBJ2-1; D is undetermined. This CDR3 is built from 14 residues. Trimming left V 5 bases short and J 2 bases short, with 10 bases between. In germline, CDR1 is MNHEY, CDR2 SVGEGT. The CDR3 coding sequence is TGTGCCAGCAGTCTACTCCCCACCTACAATGAGCAGTTCTTC. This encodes CASSLLPTYNEQFF.

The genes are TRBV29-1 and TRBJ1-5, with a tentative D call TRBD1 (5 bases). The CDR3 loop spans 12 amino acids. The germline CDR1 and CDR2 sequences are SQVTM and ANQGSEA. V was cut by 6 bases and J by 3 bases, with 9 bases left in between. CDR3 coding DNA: TGCAGCGTCGGGACCAACAATCAGCCCCAGCATTTT. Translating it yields CSVGTNNQPQHF. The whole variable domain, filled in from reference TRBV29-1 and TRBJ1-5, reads SAVISQKPSRDICQRGTSLTIQCQVDSQVTMMFWYRQQPGQSLTLIATANQGSEATYESGFVIDKFPISRPNLTFSTLTVSNMSPEDSSIYLCSVGTNNQPQHFGDGTRLSIL.

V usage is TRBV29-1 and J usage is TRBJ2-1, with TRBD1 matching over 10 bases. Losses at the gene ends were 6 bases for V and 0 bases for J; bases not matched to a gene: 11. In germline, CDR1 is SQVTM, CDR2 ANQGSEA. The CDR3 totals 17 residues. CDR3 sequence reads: CSVPGQGSKSSYNEQFF. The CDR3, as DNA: TGCAGCGTCCCGGGACAGGGGTCGAAAAGCTCCTACAATGAGCAGTTCTTC.

CDR3 bases: TGTGCCAGAAGCTTAGGGGAGGGCAGGGGTTACGAGCAGTACTTC. Protein: CARSLGEGRGYEQYF. The gene calls are TRBV7-5 and TRBJ2-7; the D call in the table, TRBD2, was not verified against the DNA. TRBV7-5 is a pseudogene segment. This CDR3 has 15 residues.

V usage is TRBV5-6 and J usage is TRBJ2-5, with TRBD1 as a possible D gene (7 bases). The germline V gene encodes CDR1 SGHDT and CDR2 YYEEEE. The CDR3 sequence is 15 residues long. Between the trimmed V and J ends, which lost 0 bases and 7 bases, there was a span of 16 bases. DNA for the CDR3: TGTGCCAGCAGCTTGGACCCCACCCAGGGGGGGACCCAGTACTTC. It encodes CASSLDPTQGGTQYF. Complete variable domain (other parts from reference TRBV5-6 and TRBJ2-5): DAGVTQSPTHLIKTRGQQVTLRCSPKSGHDTVSWYQQALGQGPQFIFQYYEEEERQRGNFPDRFSGHQFPNYSSELNVNALLLGDSALYLCASSLDPTQGGTQYFGPGTRLLVL.

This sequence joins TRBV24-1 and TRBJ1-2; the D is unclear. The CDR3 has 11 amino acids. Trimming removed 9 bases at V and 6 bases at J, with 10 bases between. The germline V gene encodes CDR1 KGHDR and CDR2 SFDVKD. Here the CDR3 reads CATGWLDGYTF. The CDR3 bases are TGTGCCACCGGTTGGTTGGATGGCTACACCTTC.

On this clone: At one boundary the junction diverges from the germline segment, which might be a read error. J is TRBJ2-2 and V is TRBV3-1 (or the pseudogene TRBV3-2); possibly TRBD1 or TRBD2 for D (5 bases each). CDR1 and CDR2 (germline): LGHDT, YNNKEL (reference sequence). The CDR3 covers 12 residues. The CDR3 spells CASSQEFGGLFF. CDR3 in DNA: TGTGCCAGCAGCCAAGAATTTGGGGGGCTGTTTTTT.

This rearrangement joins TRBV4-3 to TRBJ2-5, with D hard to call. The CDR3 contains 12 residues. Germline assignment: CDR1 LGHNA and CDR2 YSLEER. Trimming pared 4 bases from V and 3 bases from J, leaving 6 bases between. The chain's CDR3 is CASSRSEETQYF. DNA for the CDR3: TGCGCCAGCAGCCGGTCTGAAGAGACCCAGTACTTC.

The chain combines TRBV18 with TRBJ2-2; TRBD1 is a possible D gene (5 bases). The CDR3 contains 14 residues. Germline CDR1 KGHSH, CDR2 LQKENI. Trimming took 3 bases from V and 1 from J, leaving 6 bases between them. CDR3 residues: CASSPTGNTGELFF. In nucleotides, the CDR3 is TGTGCCAGCTCACCCACAGGGAACACCGGGGAGCTGTTTTTT.

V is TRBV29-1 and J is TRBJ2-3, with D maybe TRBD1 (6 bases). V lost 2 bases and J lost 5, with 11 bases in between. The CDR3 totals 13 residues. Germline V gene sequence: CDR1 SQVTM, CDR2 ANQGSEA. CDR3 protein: CSVETLGGDTQYF. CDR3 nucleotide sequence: TGCAGCGTTGAAACGCTAGGGGGAGATACGCAGTATTTT.

Here the CDR3 DNA reads TGTGCCAGTGGGGACGGTCGCAATCAGCCCCAGCATTTT. Amino acid sequence: CASGDGRNQPQHF. This sequence joins TRBV19 and TRBJ1-5; D may be TRBD1 (5 bases). The CDR3 sequence is 13 residues long. Germline CDR1 reads LNHDA; CDR2 reads SQIVND (reference sequence). V dropped 8 bases and J dropped 2 bases, with 10 bases sitting between them.

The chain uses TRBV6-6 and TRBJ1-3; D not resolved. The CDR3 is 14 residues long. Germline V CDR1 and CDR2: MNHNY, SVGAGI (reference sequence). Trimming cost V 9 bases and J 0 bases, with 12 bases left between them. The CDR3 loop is CASRTESSGNTIYF. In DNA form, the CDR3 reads TGTGCCAGTCGGACGGAAAGCTCTGGAAACACCATATATTTT.

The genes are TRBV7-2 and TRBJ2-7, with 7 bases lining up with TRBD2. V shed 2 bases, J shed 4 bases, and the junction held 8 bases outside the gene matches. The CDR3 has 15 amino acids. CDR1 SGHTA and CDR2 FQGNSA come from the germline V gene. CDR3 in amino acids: CASSLMAGALYEQYF. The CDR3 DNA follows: TGTGCCAGCAGCTTAATGGCGGGAGCTCTGTACGAGCAGTACTTC.

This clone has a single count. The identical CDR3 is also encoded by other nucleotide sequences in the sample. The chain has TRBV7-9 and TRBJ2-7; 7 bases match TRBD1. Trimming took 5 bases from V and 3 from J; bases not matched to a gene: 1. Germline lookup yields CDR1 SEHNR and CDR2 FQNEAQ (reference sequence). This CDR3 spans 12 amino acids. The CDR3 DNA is TGTGCCAGCAGCAGGGGGCTCTACGAGCAGTACTTC. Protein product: CASSRGLYEQYF.

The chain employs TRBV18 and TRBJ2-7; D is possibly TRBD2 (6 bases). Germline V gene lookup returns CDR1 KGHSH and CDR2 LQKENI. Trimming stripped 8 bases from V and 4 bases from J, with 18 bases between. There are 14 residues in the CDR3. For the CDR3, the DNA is TGTGCCAGCACGACCCCGAGGGAGGATTACGAGCAGTACTTC. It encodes CASTTPREDYEQYF.

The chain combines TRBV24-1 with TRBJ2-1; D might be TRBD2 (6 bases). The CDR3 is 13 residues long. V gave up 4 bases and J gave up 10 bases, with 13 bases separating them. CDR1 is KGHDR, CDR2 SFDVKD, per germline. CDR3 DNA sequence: TGTGCCACCAGTGACCCCCCGGGAGTGGAGCAGTTCTTC. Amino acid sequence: CATSDPPGVEQFF.

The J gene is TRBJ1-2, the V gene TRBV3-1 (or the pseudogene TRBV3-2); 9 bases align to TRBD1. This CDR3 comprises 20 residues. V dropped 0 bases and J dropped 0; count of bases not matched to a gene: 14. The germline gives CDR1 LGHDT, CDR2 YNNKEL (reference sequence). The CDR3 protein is CASSQDPRTGAVRANYGYTF. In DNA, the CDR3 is TGTGCCAGCAGCCAAGATCCTCGGACAGGGGCTGTGAGGGCTAACTATGGCTACACCTTC.

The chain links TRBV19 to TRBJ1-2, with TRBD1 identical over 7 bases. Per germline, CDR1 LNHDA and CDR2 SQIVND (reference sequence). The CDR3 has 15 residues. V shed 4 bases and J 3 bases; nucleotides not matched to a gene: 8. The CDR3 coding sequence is TGTGCCAGTAGTAGGGAGACAGGGTCGGACTATGGCTACACCTTC. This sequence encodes CASSRETGSDYGYTF.

The CDR3 loop is CASSLSPNQPQHF. CDR3 nucleotide sequence: TGTGCCAGCAGTCTGAGCCCCAATCAGCCCCAGCATTTT. The V and J genes are TRBV27 and TRBJ1-5; D is uncertain. The CDR3 extends over 13 amino acids. Per the germline V gene, CDR1 is MNHEY and CDR2 is SMNVEV (reference sequence). Between the trimmed V and J ends, which lost 5 bases and 3 bases, there was a span of 8 bases.

CDR3 residues: CASRKEGGADTQYF. CDR3 coding DNA: TGTGCCAGTAGGAAGGAGGGCGGCGCAGATACGCAGTATTTT. V gene TRBV19 combines with J gene TRBJ2-3; D is possibly TRBD2 (6 bases). The CDR3 consists of 14 residues. V lost 6 bases and J lost 4, with 14 bases in between. Looked up from germline, CDR1 is LNHDA and CDR2 is SQIVND (reference sequence).

CDR3 sequence (DNA): TGTGCCAGCAGCCCGTTCGGCGGGGGGAGGAATTCACCCCTCCACTTT. Translating gives CASSPFGGGRNSPLHF. This chain uses TRBV7-2 with TRBJ1-6; perhaps TRBD1 as D (5 bases). CDR3 size: 16 residues. V was clipped by 5 bases and J by 7 bases, with 18 bases between them. Germline V gene lookup returns CDR1 SGHTA and CDR2 FQGNSA.

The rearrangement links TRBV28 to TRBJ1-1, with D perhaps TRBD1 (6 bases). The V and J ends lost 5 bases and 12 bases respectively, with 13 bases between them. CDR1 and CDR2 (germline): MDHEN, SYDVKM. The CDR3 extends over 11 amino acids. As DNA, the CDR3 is TGTGCCAGCAGTGGCCGGACAGTCTCTTTCTTT. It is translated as CASSGRTVSFF.

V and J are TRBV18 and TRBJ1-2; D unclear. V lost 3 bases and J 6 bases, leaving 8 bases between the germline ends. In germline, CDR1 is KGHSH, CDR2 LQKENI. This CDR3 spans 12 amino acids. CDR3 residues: CASSPLTHGYTF. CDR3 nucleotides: TGTGCCAGCTCACCCTTAACTCATGGCTACACCTTC.

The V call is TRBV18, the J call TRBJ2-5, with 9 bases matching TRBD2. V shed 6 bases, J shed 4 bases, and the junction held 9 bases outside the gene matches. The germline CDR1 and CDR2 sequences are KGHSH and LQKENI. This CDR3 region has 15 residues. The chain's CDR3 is CASSQLAGIGETQYF. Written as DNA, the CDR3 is TGTGCCAGCTCGCAACTAGCGGGTATTGGAGAGACCCAGTACTTC.

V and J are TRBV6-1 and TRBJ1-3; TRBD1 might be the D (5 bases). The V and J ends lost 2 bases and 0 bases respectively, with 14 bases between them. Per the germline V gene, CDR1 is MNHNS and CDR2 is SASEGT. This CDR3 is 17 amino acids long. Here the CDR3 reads CASSEYFPGLSGNTIYF. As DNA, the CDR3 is TGTGCCAGCAGTGAATATTTTCCAGGGCTCTCTGGAAACACCATATATTTT.

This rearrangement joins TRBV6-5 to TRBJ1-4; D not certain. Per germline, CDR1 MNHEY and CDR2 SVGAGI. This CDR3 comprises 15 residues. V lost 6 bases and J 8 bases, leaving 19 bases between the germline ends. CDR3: CASRALDGEWEKLFF. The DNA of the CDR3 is TGTGCCAGCAGGGCCCTGGACGGGGAGTGGGAAAAACTGTTTTTT.